The text below deals with one T cell receptor (beta chain). Regarding time point: acute HCV infection, within 168 days of estimated infection date. The hepatitis C virus-specific receptor repertoire was characterized directly ex vivo, with no prior expansion in culture. The sample is drawn from a study of CD8 T cells in acute hepatitis C reinfection. General observations from the study: All groups preferentially used TRBV04 and TRBV06, which was not due to overrepresentation in the naive pool. Chronically infected subjects had no follow-up NS3-1073 repertoires.

The data were produced by immunoSEQ multiplex PCR, yet TCRdb's version contains in-frame clones alone and is incomplete. The sample lists about 300 clones, 69% occurring once. V shed 3 bases, J shed 0 bases, and the junction held 10 bases outside the gene matches. This CDR3 region has 17 residues. CDR1 and CDR2 from the germline V gene are MNHNS and SASEGT. This chain connects TRBV6-1 to TRBJ1-1; 7 bases fit TRBD1. This sequence was found in a man between 18 and 29 years old with chronic hepatitis C. Material: HCV NS3-1073 tetramer-sorted CD8+ T cells from PBMCs, obtained during acute infection. CDR3 DNA sequence: TGTGCCAGCAGTGATCTCCGCTCGGGACAGATGAACACTGAAGCTTTCTTT. Translation gives CASSDLRSGQMNTEAFF.